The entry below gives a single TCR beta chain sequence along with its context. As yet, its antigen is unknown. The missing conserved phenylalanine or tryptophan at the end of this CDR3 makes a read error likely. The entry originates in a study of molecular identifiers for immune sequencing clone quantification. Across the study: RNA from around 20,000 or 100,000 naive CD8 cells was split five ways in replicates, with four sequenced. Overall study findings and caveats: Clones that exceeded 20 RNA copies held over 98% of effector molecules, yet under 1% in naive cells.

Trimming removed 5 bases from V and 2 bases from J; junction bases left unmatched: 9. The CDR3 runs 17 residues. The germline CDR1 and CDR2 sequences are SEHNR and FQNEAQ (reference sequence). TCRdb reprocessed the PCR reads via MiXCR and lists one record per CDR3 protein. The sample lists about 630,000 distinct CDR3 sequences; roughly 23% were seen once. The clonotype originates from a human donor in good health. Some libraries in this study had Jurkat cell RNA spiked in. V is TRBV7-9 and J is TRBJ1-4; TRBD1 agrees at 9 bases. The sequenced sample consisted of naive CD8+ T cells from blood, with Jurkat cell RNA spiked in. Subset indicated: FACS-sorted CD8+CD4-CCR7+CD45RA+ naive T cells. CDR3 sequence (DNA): TGTGCCAGCAGCCTATTATTACAGGGGGCGACTAATGAAAAACTGTTTCTT. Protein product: CASSLLLQGATNEKLFL.